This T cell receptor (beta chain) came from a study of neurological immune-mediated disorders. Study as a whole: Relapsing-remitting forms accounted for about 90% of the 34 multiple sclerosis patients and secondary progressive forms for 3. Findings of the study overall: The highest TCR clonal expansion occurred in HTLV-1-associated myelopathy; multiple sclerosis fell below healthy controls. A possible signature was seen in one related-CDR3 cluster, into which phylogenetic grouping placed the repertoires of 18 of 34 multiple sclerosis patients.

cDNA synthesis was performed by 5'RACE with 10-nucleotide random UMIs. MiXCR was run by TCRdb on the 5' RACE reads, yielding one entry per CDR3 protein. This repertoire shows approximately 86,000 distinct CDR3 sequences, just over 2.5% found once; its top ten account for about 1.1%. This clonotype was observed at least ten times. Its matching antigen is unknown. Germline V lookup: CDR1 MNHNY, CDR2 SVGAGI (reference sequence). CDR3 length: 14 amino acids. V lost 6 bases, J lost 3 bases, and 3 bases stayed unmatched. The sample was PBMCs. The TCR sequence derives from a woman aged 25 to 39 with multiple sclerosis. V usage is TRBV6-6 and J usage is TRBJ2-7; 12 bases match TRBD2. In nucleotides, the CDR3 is TGTGCCAGCAGGCGGACTAGCGGGAACTACGAGCAGTACTTC. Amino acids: CASRRTSGNYEQYF.